This T cell receptor beta chain was profiled in a study of blood T cell repertoires in COVID-19. V shed 0 bases and J shed 8 bases, with 14 bases lying between them. In germline, CDR1 is LGHNA, CDR2 YSLEER. The CDR3 is made up of 15 amino acids. Under the authors' procedure: Amplification from reference gene primers served as the basis for estimated nucleated cell counts. Data came from immunoSEQ multiplex PCR; TCRdb stores just in-frame clones and leaves some out. The DNA gave D and trimming, while V, J and clone size come from that table. The sample holds roughly 200,000 clones, 75% to 90% seen once. Participant-given clinical history determined each cohort assignment. Recovered status in Cohort 3 required two negative PCRs, clearance, or symptom resolution.

The rearrangement joins TRBV4-3 to TRBJ2-1; D possibly corresponds to TRBD1 (6 bases). Sequenced sample: PBMCs or T cells enriched from blood (not recorded which). This sequence originates from a man aged 25-45 years who had recovered from COVID-19. The CDR3 loop is CASSQDLPRGDEQFF. The DNA for the CDR3 is TGCGCCAGCAGCCAAGATTTACCCAGGGGTGATGAGCAGTTCTTC.